The entry that follows covers one T cell receptor (beta chain) sequence. Its antigen is currently unknown. This record comes from a study of CD8+CD57+ T cells in acquired aplastic anemia. Study details: About 3 ug was the average amount of DNA from sorted CD4+ and CD8+ cells. Among healthy donors, CD4+ cells averaged roughly 9.8 million reads. Whole-study results and caveats: Controls and patients did not differ significantly in CD8+ Simpson's diversity. Around 30 was the count of CD8+ CDR3 sequences that patients shared with controls.

Profiling of TCR beta VDJ combinations and CDR3 sequences used genomic DNA as template. TCRdb re-called the reads through MiXCR, storing one row per CDR3 protein. This table has some 200,000 distinct CDR3 sequences, 34% appearing once. V was pared by 8 bases and J by 4 bases, with 7 bases of the junction left unmatched. Looked up from germline, CDR1 is SQVTM and CDR2 is ANQGSEA. CDR3 length: 13 residues. J is TRBJ1-2 and V is TRBV29-1; 10 nucleotides line up with TRBD1. The TCR was taken from a human donor in good health, serving as a control. Input material: sorted CD4+, CD8+, or CD8+CD57+ T cells (not recorded which) from PBMCs. Here the CDR3 DNA reads TGCAGCTTGGGGACAGGGGTCGGCTATGGCTACACCTTC. This translates into CSLGTGVGYGYTF.